These 20 T cell receptor beta chains were sequenced from one sample in a study of OX40 agonist ivuxolimab in advanced cancers. The library was prepared using the immunoSEQ multiplex PCR assay. This is the immuneACCESS table as TCRdb keeps it, with only in-frame sequences that have V and J called. A part of the clones is gone; compared with another copy, unresolved V genes explain less than half, and the rest is unexplained. Here the sample has 75,000 to 100,000 clones; 87% occur a single time. About 0.5% of the sample lies in the top ten. The material sequenced was CD4+ or CD8+ T cells sorted from blood, taken in a trial of the OX40 agonist ivuxolimab. Receptors originate from an adult with an advanced solid tumor such as melanoma, head and neck, liver or kidney cancer.

The chain joins TRBV7-9 to TRBJ2-1; possibly TRBD1 or TRBD2 for D (5 bases each). V lost 1 base and J lost 5, with 6 bases in between. The CDR3 is made up of 13 amino acids. Germline V gene sequence: CDR1 SEHNR, CDR2 FQNEAQ (reference sequence). The CDR3 sequence: CASSLGGHNEQFF. Written as DNA, the CDR3 is TGTGCCAGCAGCTTAGGGGGACACAATGAGCAGTTCTTC.

The CDR3 loop reads CASSQGGARETQYF. CDR3 nucleotide sequence: TGTGCCAGCAGTCAGGGGGGGGCCAGAGAGACCCAGTACTTC. The chain carries TRBV7-9 and TRBJ2-5; D tentatively fits TRBD1 or TRBD2 (7 bases each). The CDR3 consists of 14 residues. The V end lost 6 bases, the J end lost 4 bases, and 15 bases lay between the germline ends. Germline V gene data show CDR1 as SEHNR and CDR2 as FQNEAQ (reference sequence).

J is TRBJ2-3 and V is TRBV6-5; D remains unclear. The CDR3 loop spans 16 amino acids. Germline V gene lookup returns CDR1 MNHEY and CDR2 SVGAGI. Trimming took 0 bases from V and 0 from J, leaving 10 bases between them. The CDR3 here is CASSYSSFSSTDTQYF. Here the CDR3 DNA reads TGTGCCAGCAGTTACTCCAGCTTTTCTAGCACAGATACGCAGTATTTT.

This rearrangement joins TRBV9 to TRBJ1-3; D call uncertain. Germline V lookup: CDR1 SGDLS, CDR2 YYNGEE. Trimming shortened V by 3 bases and J by 8 bases, and 12 bases separated the two germline ends. CDR3 size: 13 residues. The CDR3 region has the DNA TGTGCCAGCAGCGCGAACTTGAGGGACACCATATATTTT. Translated, it gives CASSANLRDTIYF. Filled out from reference TRBV9 and TRBJ1-3, the complete variable domain reads DSGVTQTPKHLITATGQRVTLRCSPRSGDLSVYWYQQSLDQGLQFLIQYYNGEERAKGNILERFSAQQFPDLHSELNLSSLELGDSALYFCASSANLRDTIYFGEGSWLTVV.

The chain combines TRBV5-1 with TRBJ2-7; 7 nucleotides line up with TRBD1. From germline, CDR1 is SGHRS and CDR2 YFSETQ. This CDR3 region has 13 residues. V dropped 0 bases and J dropped 3; count of bases not matched to a gene: 0. The CDR3 reads CASSLGTGYEQYF. For the CDR3, the DNA is TGCGCCAGCAGCTTGGGGACAGGCTACGAGCAGTACTTC.

Written as DNA, the CDR3 is TGTGCCAGTAGTATCACGGGGGATCAGCCCCAGCATTTT. Translation: CASSITGDQPQHF. The gene calls are TRBV19 and TRBJ1-5; tentative D call: TRBD1 (5 bases). The CDR3 consists of 13 residues. Germline loops: CDR1 LNHDA, CDR2 SQIVND (reference sequence). V was cut by 3 bases and J by 5 bases, with 8 bases left in between. Based on the CDR3 plus reference TRBV19 and TRBJ1-5, the full variable domain is DGGITQSPKYLFRKEGQNVTLSCEQNLNHDAMYWYRQDPGQGLRLIYYSQIVNDFQKGDIAEGYSVSREKKESFPLTVTSAQKNPTAFYLCASSITGDQPQHFGDGTRLSIL.

This clone was picked up one time. The rearrangement joins TRBV9 to TRBJ2-1; D is undetermined. The germline V gene has CDR1 SGDLS and CDR2 YYNGEE. V was shortened by 1 base and J by 2 bases, with 4 bases between the two germline ends. The CDR3 loop spans 13 amino acids. CDR3 sequence: CASSVSAYNEQFF. CDR3 nucleotides: TGTGCCAGCAGCGTAAGCGCCTACAATGAGCAGTTCTTC.

V is TRBV23-1 and J is TRBJ1-2; 8 bases align to TRBD1. TRBV23-1 belongs to the ORF category, with a function that is uncertain. V dropped 2 bases and J dropped 1; count of bases not matched to a gene: 6. This CDR3 contains 16 residues. The CDR3 nucleotides are TGCGCCAGCAGTCAAAACTGCGGACAGGGTAACTATGGCTACACCTTC. Its protein product is CASSQNCGQGNYGYTF.

The rearrangement uses TRBV7-3 and TRBJ2-1, with D perhaps TRBD1 (6 bases). The CDR3 runs 16 residues. Trimming shortened V by 0 bases and J by 7 bases, and 16 bases separated the two germline ends. The germline V gene has CDR1 SGHTA and CDR2 FQGTGA. CDR3 sequence reads: CASSLTSSGAQNEQFF. The DNA for the CDR3 is TGTGCCAGCAGCTTAACAAGTTCAGGGGCGCAGAATGAGCAGTTCTTC.

Turning to this clone: Other DNA sequences in the same sample also yield this CDR3. This chain connects TRBV13 to TRBJ2-5; 7 nucleotides line up with TRBD2. J gave up 4 bases and V 5 bases, and 13 bases lay outside the gene matches. The germline gives CDR1 PRHDT, CDR2 FYEKMQ (reference sequence). There are 16 residues in the CDR3. CDR3 protein: CASSTSGGPGGETQYF. CDR3 in DNA: TGTGCCAGCAGCACTAGTGGGGGACCGGGAGGAGAGACCCAGTACTTC.

This clone showed up just once. This chain links TRBV7-2 with TRBJ2-7; D remains unclear. V was shortened by 2 bases and J by 0 bases, with 5 bases between the two germline ends. The length of the CDR3 is 13 residues. Looked up from germline, CDR1 is SGHTA and CDR2 is FQGNSA. The CDR3 here is CASSLSFSYEQYF. The CDR3 region has the DNA TGTGCCAGCAGCTTATCCTTCTCCTACGAGCAGTACTTC.

This chain connects TRBV18 to TRBJ1-2; maybe TRBD1 (6 bases). The CDR3 has 13 amino acids. The germline V gene has CDR1 KGHSH and CDR2 LQKENI. The V gene lost 0 bases and the J gene lost 7 bases, with 9 bases spanning the gap. CDR3 sequence reads: CASSPPGHRGYTF. CDR3 in DNA: TGTGCCAGCTCACCACCGGGACACCGTGGCTACACCTTC.

This clone was observed a handful of times. The rearrangement links TRBV29-1 to TRBJ2-3, with D tentatively TRBD2 (5 bases). Between the trimmed V and J ends, which lost 3 bases and 4 bases, there was a span of 17 bases. The CDR3 sequence is 15 residues long. Per germline, CDR1 SQVTM and CDR2 ANQGSEA. Here the CDR3 DNA reads TGCAGCGTTGATGCGGGCTCTAAGGAGCCAGATACGCAGTATTTT. Amino acid sequence: CSVDAGSKEPDTQYF.

This clone was seen just once. V usage is TRBV21-1 and J usage is TRBJ2-1; TRBD2 is the table's D call, not checked against the DNA. TRBV21-1 constitutes a pseudogene. CDR3 size: 17 residues. The CDR3 sequence is CASSKGGGESSYNEQFF. Here the CDR3 DNA reads TGTGCCAGCAGCAAAGGGGGTGGGGAGAGCTCCTACAATGAGCAGTTCTTC.

This clone was seen only a few times. This chain uses TRBV5-5 with TRBJ1-1; D is undetermined. The germline V gene has CDR1 SGHKS and CDR2 YYEKEE (reference sequence). V dropped 0 bases and J dropped 0 bases, with 6 bases sitting between them. The CDR3 length is 14 residues. CDR3 nucleotide sequence: TGTGCCAGCAGCTTGGCAGTGTTGAACACTGAAGCTTTCTTT. It translates to CASSLAVLNTEAFF.

J is TRBJ1-2 and V is TRBV6-6; D remains ambiguous. Trimming stripped 5 bases from V and 8 bases from J, with 12 bases between. The CDR3 loop spans 12 amino acids. CDR1 MNHNY and CDR2 SVGAGI come from the germline V gene (reference sequence). CDR3 region: CASSPRTGGYTF. The CDR3 DNA follows: TGTGCCAGCAGTCCTAGAACGGGGGGCTACACCTTC.

The rearrangement joins TRBV7-8 to TRBJ1-4; TRBD1 matches 7 bases. The junction had 10 bases not matched to a gene; V was cut back by 5 bases and J by 7 bases. Germline CDR1 reads SGHVS; CDR2 reads FQNEAQ. The CDR3 consists of 15 residues. The CDR3 coding sequence is TGTGCCAGCAGCGTACAGGGGAAACTTGGTGAAAAACTGTTTTTT. Its translation: CASSVQGKLGEKLFF.

This clone came up once. V and J are TRBV18 and TRBJ1-2; 7 positions agree with TRBD1. The CDR3 is made up of 18 amino acids. From germline, CDR1 is KGHSH and CDR2 LQKENI. J lost 4 bases, V lost 6 bases, and 20 bases had no gene match. CDR3 nucleotides: TGTGCCAGCTCGCAGGCGACAGGGCGACTTGCTGTGGGCTATGGCTACACCTTC. It is translated as CASSQATGRLAVGYGYTF.

This chain connects TRBV29-1 to TRBJ1-2, with TRBD1 matching 7 bases. CDR1 SQVTM and CDR2 ANQGSEA come from the germline V gene. The trim removed 3 bases at V and 8 bases at J, leaving 3 bases unmatched. The CDR3 contains 11 residues. This CDR3 reads CSVELDRGYTF. CDR3 nucleotide sequence: TGCAGCGTTGAGTTGGACAGGGGCTACACCTTC.

This chain uses TRBV29-1 with TRBJ1-5, with 7 bases that match TRBD1. Trimming took 4 bases from V and 5 from J; bases not matched to a gene: 5. This CDR3 spans 13 amino acids. Germline V lookup: CDR1 SQVTM, CDR2 ANQGSEA. The CDR3 is CSVGQGGDQPQHF. In nucleotides, the CDR3 is TGCAGCGTTGGACAGGGTGGGGATCAGCCCCAGCATTTT.